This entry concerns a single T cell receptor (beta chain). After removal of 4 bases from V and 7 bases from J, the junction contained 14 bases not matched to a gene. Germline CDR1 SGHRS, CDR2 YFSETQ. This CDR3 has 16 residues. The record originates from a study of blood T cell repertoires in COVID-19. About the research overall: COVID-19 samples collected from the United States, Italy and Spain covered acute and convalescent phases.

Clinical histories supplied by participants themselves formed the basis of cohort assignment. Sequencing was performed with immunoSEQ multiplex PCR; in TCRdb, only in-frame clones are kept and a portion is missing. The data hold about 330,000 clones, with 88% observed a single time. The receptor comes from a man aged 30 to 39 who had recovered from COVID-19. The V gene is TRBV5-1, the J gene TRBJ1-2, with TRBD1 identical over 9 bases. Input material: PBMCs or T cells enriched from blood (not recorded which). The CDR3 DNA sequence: TGCGCCAGCAGCCTCGGTCCCGGGACAGGGTCCGCTGGCTACACCTTC. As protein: CASSLGPGTGSAGYTF.